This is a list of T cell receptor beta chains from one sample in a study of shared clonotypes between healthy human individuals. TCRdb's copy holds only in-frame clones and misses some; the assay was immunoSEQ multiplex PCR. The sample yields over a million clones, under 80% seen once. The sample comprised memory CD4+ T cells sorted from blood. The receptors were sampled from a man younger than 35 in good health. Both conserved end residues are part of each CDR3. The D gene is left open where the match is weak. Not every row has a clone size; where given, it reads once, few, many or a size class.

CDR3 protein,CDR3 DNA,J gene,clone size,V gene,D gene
CASSPRSGAGYEQFF,TGCGCCAGCAGCCCACGGTCCGGTGCAGGCTATGAGCAGTTCTTC,TRBJ2-1,-,TRBV5-1,-
CASGASGTEQFF,TGCGCCAGCGGGGCTAGCGGGACTGAGCAGTTCTTC,TRBJ2-1,once,TRBV5-1,TRBD2
CASSLIAGTNEQFF,TGTGCCAGCAGCTTAATAGCGGGGACCAATGAGCAGTTCTTC,TRBJ2-1,-,TRBV5-6,TRBD2
CASSAARGIYGYTF,TGTGCCAGTAGTGCAGCCAGAGGGATCTATGGCTACACCTTC,TRBJ1-2,-,TRBV19,-
CASSSKGLSKETQYF,TGTGCCAGCAGTTCCAAGGGGTTGTCCAAAGAGACCCAGTACTTC,TRBJ2-5,-,TRBV6-6,-
CASSLTGFGETQYF,TGCGCCAGCAGCTTGACAGGGTTCGGAGAGACCCAGTACTTC,TRBJ2-5,-,TRBV4-1,TRBD1
CATRRDMTQETQYF,TGTGCGACACGTCGGGACATGACTCAAGAGACCCAGTACTTC,TRBJ2-5,-,TRBV27,-
CASTYGGRASYEQYF,TGTGCCAGCACCTATGGGGGGAGGGCCTCCTACGAGCAGTACTTC,TRBJ2-7,-,TRBV5-4,TRBD2
CASSPGADTEAFF,TGTGCCAGCTCACCGGGGGCGGACACTGAAGCTTTCTTT,TRBJ1-1,-,TRBV18,-
CASSRTVRGNTIYF,TGTGCCAGCAGTAGGACAGTGCGGGGAAACACCATATATTTT,TRBJ1-3,few,TRBV27,-
CASSVGSLNTEAFF,TGTGCCAGCAGCGTAGGCAGCTTGAACACTGAAGCTTTCTTT,TRBJ1-1,-,TRBV9,-
CASSLEGLGNQPQHF,TGTGCCAGCAGCTTAGAGGGGCTGGGCAATCAGCCCCAGCATTTT,TRBJ1-5,-,TRBV7-2,-
CASSSAHRGIPDNEQFF,TGTGCCAGCAGCTCCGCCCACAGGGGGATTCCTGACAATGAGCAGTTCTTC,TRBJ2-1,-,TRBV7-9,TRBD1
CASSLSRGYREDTEAFF,TGTGCCAGCAGTTTATCGAGGGGGTATCGCGAAGACACTGAAGCTTTCTTT,TRBJ1-1,-,TRBV27,-
CASSPLGGWNTEAFF,TGTGCCAGCAGCCCTTTGGGGGGATGGAACACTGAAGCTTTCTTT,TRBJ1-1,-,TRBV5-4,-
CASSSTGPYEQYF,TGTGCCAGCAGCTCGACAGGCCCCTACGAGCAGTACTTC,TRBJ2-7,-,TRBV7-9,-
CASSLAQGRSYNEQFF,TGTGCCAGCAGCTTAGCACAGGGTAGGTCCTACAATGAGCAGTTCTTC,TRBJ2-1,-,TRBV6-6,-
CASSLRTSGRTYEQYF,TGTGCCAGCAGCCTAAGAACTAGCGGGAGGACCTACGAGCAGTACTTC,TRBJ2-7,-,TRBV5-6,TRBD2
CASSWTQNTEAFF,TGCGCCAGCAGCTGGACTCAAAACACTGAAGCTTTCTTT,TRBJ1-1,-,TRBV5-1,-
CASSPAPTSRETQYF,TGCGCCAGCAGCCCCGCACCCACTAGTCGCGAGACCCAGTACTTC,TRBJ2-5,-,TRBV5-1,-
CASSRDRGGTEAFF,TGTGCCAGCAGTAGGGACAGGGGGGGGACTGAAGCTTTCTTT,TRBJ1-1,-,TRBV27,TRBD1
CASSPSTGGFGETQYF,TGTGCCAGCAGCCCATCGACAGGGGGGTTTGGTGAGACCCAGTACTTC,TRBJ2-5,-,TRBV28,TRBD1
CASSRTGTSGYNEQFF,TGTGCCAGCAGCCGTACCGGGACTAGCGGATACAATGAGCAGTTCTTC,TRBJ2-1,-,TRBV6-4,TRBD2
CASSLYAGGAGGYTF,TGTGCCAGCAGTTTATACGCAGGGGGCGCCGGGGGCTACACCTTC,TRBJ1-2,once,TRBV28,TRBD1
CASRLAGGPQRETQYF,TGTGCCAGCAGACTAGCGGGAGGCCCGCAGAGGGAGACCCAGTACTTC,TRBJ2-5,-,TRBV5-4,TRBD2
CASSLDDGGELFF,TGCGCCAGCAGCTTGGACGATGGCGGGGAGCTGTTTTTT,TRBJ2-2,few,TRBV5-1,-
CASSLPGRSNQPQHF,TGTGCCAGCAGCTTGCCAGGACGGAGCAATCAGCCCCAGCATTTT,TRBJ1-5,few,TRBV5-5,-
CASTPTGGYTEAFF,TGTGCCAGCACCCCAACAGGGGGCTACACTGAAGCTTTCTTT,TRBJ1-1,-,TRBV28,TRBD1
CASSREISGGYTGELFF,TGTGCCAGCAGCCGTGAGATTAGCGGGGGGTACACCGGGGAGCTGTTTTTT,TRBJ2-2,few,TRBV5-4,TRBD2
CASSPDGNYGYTF,TGTGCCAGCAGCCCCGACGGAAACTATGGCTACACCTTC,TRBJ1-2,-,TRBV6-6,-
CASSGRIQGTGANVLTF,TGTGCCAGCAGTGGAAGAATACAGGGAACTGGGGCCAACGTCCTGACTTTC,TRBJ2-6,-,TRBV2,-
CASSPRPLAGEKQYF,TGTGCCAGCAGCCCCCGACCCTTAGCGGGAGAGAAGCAGTACTTC,TRBJ2-7,few,TRBV9,TRBD2
CASSYSGTGKGAF,TGTGCCAGCAGTTACTCGGGGACAGGTAAGGGCGCCTTC,TRBJ2-7,-,TRBV6-7,TRBD1
CASSLGTDNYGYTF,TGTGCCAGTAGTTTGGGGACAGACAACTATGGCTACACCTTC,TRBJ1-2,once,TRBV19,TRBD1
CASSLVAGGSSYEQYF,TGCGCCAGCAGCTTGGTGGCGGGGGGGAGCTCCTACGAGCAGTACTTC,TRBJ2-7,-,TRBV5-1,TRBD2
CASSSGEVITNEKLFF,TGTGCCAGCAGCTCAGGCGAGGTTATCACTAATGAAAAACTGTTTTTT,TRBJ1-4,-,TRBV7-9,-
CASSKGASATNEKLFF,TGTGCCAGTAGTAAGGGAGCTTCCGCAACTAATGAAAAACTGTTTTTT,TRBJ1-4,-,TRBV19,-
CASRGRGETQYF,TGTGCCAGCAGGGGTAGAGGGGAGACCCAGTACTTC,TRBJ2-5,-,TRBV6-5,-
CASSLGPTDTQYF,TGTGCCAGCAGCTTAGGCCCCACAGATACGCAGTATTTT,TRBJ2-3,once,TRBV11-3,-
CASSLFGKGGPADTQYF,TGTGCCAGCAGCCTATTCGGAAAGGGTGGGCCTGCAGATACGCAGTATTTT,TRBJ2-3,-,TRBV11-2,-
CASSRALYAEQYF,TGTGCCAGTAGTAGAGCCCTCTACGCCGAGCAGTACTTC,TRBJ2-7,-,TRBV19,-
CASSPGQGAYEQYF,TGCGCCAGCAGCCCGGGACAGGGGGCGTACGAGCAGTACTTC,TRBJ2-7,-,TRBV5-1,TRBD1